The clone carrying this T cell receptor (beta chain) was seen a handful of times. Antigen: not known. The CDR3 is 14 residues long. The V end was cut by 3 bases, the J end by 0 bases, with 8 bases between. Germline V gene sequence: CDR1 SGHNT, CDR2 YYREEE (reference sequence). TCRdb re-called the reads through MiXCR, storing one row per CDR3 protein. The sample gives 350,000 to 450,000 distinct CDR3 sequences, approximately 18% of which show up once; around 10% is in the top ten. These data belong to a study of T cell repertoires in cytomegalovirus infection. The overall study: TCR beta signatures that were public indicated CMV infection and matching HLA type.

Study-wide results and caveats: Ex vivo responses were dominated by HLA-C-restricted CMV-specific TCR beta clonotypes. Of the TCR beta families, the public ones yielded a cumulative frequency that identified carriers of CMV plus the relevant HLA.

The specimen sequenced was PBMCs. The genes are TRBV5-4 and TRBJ2-3; D may be TRBD1 (5 bases). This TCR came from a human donor in good health (CMV status not recorded). Some clones in this sample may be carry-over from other donors' samples. CDR3 amino acids: CASSSTVSTDTQYF. The CDR3 DNA follows: TGTGCCAGCAGCTCGACAGTTAGCACAGATACGCAGTATTTT.